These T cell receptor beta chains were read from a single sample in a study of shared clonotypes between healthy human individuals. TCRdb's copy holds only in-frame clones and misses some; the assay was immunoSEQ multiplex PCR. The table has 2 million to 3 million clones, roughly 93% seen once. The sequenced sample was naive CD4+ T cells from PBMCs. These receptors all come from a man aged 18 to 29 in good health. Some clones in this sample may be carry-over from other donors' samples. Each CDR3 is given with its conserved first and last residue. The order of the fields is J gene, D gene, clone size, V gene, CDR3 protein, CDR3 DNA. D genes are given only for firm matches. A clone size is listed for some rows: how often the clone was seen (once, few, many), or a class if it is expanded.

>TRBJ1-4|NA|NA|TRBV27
CASSWTLDSLNEKLFF
TGTGCCAGCAGTTGGACTCTGGACAGCCTTAATGAAAAACTGTTTTTT
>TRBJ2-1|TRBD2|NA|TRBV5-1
CASSFGGSEYNEQFF
TGCGCCAGCAGCTTTGGCGGGAGCGAATACAATGAGCAGTTCTTC
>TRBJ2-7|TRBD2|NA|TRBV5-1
CASSLDPSGLTEQYF
TGCGCCAGCAGCTTGGACCCTAGCGGTTTGACGGAGCAGTACTTC
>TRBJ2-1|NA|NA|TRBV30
CAWSAGYEQFF
TGTGCCTGGAGTGCGGGTTATGAGCAGTTCTTC
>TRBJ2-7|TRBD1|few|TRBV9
CASSATGGHEQYF
TGTGCCAGCAGCGCGACAGGGGGTCACGAGCAGTACTTC
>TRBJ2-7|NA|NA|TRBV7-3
CASSLTPGGPYEQYF
TGTGCCAGCAGCTTAACCCCAGGGGGGCCCTACGAGCAGTACTTC
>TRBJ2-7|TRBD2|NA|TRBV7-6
CASSRVSSGGSGEQYF
TGTGCCAGCAGCCGCGTCTCTTCGGGAGGGTCGGGGGAGCAGTACTTC
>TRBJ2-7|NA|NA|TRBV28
CASSLLGPYEQYF
TGTGCCAGCAGTTTATTAGGACCCTACGAGCAGTACTTC
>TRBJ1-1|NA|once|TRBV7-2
CASSLMGAMNTEAFF
TGTGCCAGCAGCCTGATGGGGGCTATGAACACTGAAGCTTTCTTT
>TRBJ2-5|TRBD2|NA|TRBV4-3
CASSGTSGGQETQYF
TGCGCCAGCAGTGGGACTAGCGGGGGGCAAGAGACCCAGTACTTC
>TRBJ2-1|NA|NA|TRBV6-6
CASSRAGGRQFF
TGTGCCAGCAGCCGGGCCGGGGGCAGGCAGTTCTTC
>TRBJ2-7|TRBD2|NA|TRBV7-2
CASSLAGGTRGYEQYF
TGTGCCAGCAGCTTAGCCGGCGGGACTAGGGGCTACGAGCAGTACTTC
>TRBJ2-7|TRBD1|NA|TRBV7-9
CASSFASGQGIPVYEQYF
TGTGCCAGCAGCTTCGCTTCGGGACAGGGGATACCCGTCTACGAGCAGTACTTC
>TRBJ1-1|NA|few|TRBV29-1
CSVARTSEAFF
TGCAGCGTTGCACGGACGTCCGAGGCTTTCTTT
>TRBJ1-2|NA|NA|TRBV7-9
CASSLAGPTGYGYTF
TGTGCCAGCAGCTTAGCGGGACCCACCGGCTATGGCTACACCTTC
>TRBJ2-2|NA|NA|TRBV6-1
CASSVGRTGELFF
TGTGCCAGCAGTGTCGGGCGGACCGGGGAGCTGTTTTTT
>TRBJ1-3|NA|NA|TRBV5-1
CASSLGVDSGNTIYF
TGCGCCAGCAGCTTGGGGGTGGACTCTGGAAACACCATATATTTT
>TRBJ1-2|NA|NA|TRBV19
CASSEGFFGGYTF
TGTGCCAGTAGCGAGGGGTTTTTTGGTGGCTACACCTTC
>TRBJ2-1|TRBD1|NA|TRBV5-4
CASSMAGWQGAPIEQFF
TGTGCCAGCAGTATGGCAGGTTGGCAGGGGGCCCCTATTGAGCAGTTCTTC
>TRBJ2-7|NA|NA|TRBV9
CASSVGSSSYEQYF
TGTGCCAGCAGCGTAGGGTCGTCCTCCTACGAGCAGTACTTC
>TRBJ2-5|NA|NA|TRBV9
CASSGGPTGSETQYF
TGTGCCAGCAGCGGGGGACCCACAGGGTCAGAGACCCAGTACTTC
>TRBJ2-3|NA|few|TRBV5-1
CASSFTGDTQYF
TGCGCCAGCAGCTTCACAGGGGATACGCAGTATTTT
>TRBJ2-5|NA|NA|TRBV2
CASQSEETQYF
TGTGCCAGCCAATCGGAAGAGACCCAGTACTTC
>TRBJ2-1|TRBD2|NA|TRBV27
CASSFPGTSGRAGEQFF
TGTGCCAGCAGTTTCCCCGGGACTAGCGGGAGGGCCGGTGAGCAGTTCTTC
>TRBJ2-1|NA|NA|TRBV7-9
CASSSNSGSYNEQFF
TGTGCCAGCAGCTCGAACTCGGGCTCCTACAATGAGCAGTTCTTC
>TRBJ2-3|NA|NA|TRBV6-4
CASSDWAADTQYF
TGTGCCAGCAGTGATTGGGCGGCAGATACGCAGTATTTT
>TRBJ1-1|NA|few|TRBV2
CASNILGNTEAFF
TGTGCCAGCAACATCCTTGGGAACACTGAAGCTTTCTTT
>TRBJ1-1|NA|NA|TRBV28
CASSPWDGSMNTEAFF
TGTGCCAGCAGTCCGTGGGACGGTAGTATGAACACTGAAGCTTTCTTT
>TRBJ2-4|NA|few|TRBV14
CASSQDSVLAKNIQYF
TGTGCCAGCAGCCAAGACAGCGTATTAGCCAAAAACATTCAGTACTTC
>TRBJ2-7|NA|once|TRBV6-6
CASSYFRRGAYHEQYF
TGTGCCAGCAGTTACTTCCGAAGGGGCGCATATCACGAGCAGTACTTC
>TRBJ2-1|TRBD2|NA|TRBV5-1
CASSLGLAGGGSEQFF
TGCGCCAGCAGCTTGGGGCTAGCGGGAGGTGGCAGCGAGCAGTTCTTC
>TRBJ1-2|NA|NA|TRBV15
CATSRDQEGHYGYTF
TGTGCCACCAGCAGAGATCAAGAGGGCCACTATGGCTACACCTTC
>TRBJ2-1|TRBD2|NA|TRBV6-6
CASSSRLAGGYNEQFF
TGTGCCAGCAGTTCGAGACTAGCGGGAGGGTACAATGAGCAGTTCTTC
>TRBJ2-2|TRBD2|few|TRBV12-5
CASGLLLAGLGTGELFF
TGTGCTAGTGGTTTGCTCCTAGCGGGGTTAGGAACCGGGGAGCTGTTTTTT
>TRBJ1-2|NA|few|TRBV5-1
CASQDSLYGYTF
TGCGCCAGCCAGGACAGCCTTTATGGCTACACCTTC
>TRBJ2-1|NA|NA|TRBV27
CASSLYPSASYNEQFF
TGTGCCAGCAGTTTATATCCTAGCGCGTCCTACAATGAGCAGTTCTTC
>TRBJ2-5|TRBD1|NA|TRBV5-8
CASRHRGLETQYF
TGTGCCAGCAGGCACAGGGGCCTGGAGACCCAGTACTTC
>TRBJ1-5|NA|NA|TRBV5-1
CASSLEGGTQPQHF
TGCGCCAGCAGCTTGGAGGGTGGGACGCAGCCCCAGCATTTT
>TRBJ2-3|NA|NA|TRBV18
CASSPLLASTDTQYF
TGTGCCAGCTCACCACTTCTAGCAAGCACAGATACGCAGTATTTT
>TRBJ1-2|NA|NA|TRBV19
CASSIDLEVLGYTF
TGTGCCAGTAGTATAGATCTGGAAGTTCTCGGCTACACCTTC
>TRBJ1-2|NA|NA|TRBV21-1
CASSHRGPTQGPYHVNGYTF
TGTGCCAGCAGCCACCGAGGCCCGACACAGGGCCCATACCACGTTAATGGCTACACCTTC
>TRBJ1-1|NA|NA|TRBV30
CAWSAVGVSTEAFF
TGTGCCTGGAGTGCCGTGGGGGTGAGCACTGAAGCTTTCTTT
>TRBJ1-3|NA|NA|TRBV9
CASSPLSPFSGNTIYF
TGTGCCAGCAGCCCTCTGTCCCCTTTCTCTGGAAACACCATATATTTT
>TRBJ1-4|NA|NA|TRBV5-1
CASKDSVEKLFF
TGCGCCAGCAAGGACTCTGTAGAAAAACTGTTTTTT
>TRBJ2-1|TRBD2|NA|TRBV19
CASSISGGRVTYNEQFF
TGTGCCAGTAGTATCTCGGGCGGGAGGGTCACCTACAATGAGCAGTTCTTC
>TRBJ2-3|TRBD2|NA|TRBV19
CASSTPNLGLAGVGTDTQYF
TGTGCCAGTAGTACCCCAAACTTGGGACTAGCGGGAGTTGGCACAGATACGCAGTATTTT
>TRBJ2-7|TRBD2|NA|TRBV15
CATSRSRTAGGYEQYF
TGTGCCACCAGCAGATCAAGAACAGCGGGAGGATACGAGCAGTACTTC
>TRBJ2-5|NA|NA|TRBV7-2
CASSLPWAIPGTQYF
TGTGCCAGCAGCTTACCCTGGGCCATCCCAGGGACCCAGTACTTC
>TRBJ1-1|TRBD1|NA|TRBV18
CASSLGQGQNTEAFF
TGTGCCAGCTCACTTGGACAGGGACAGAACACTGAAGCTTTCTTT
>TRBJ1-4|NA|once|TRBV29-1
CSVEVGRSDNEKLFF
TGCAGCGTTGAAGTGGGACGCTCAGATAATGAAAAACTGTTTTTT
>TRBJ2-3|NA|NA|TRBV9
CASSVALGSPSTDTQYF
TGTGCCAGCAGCGTAGCTCTCGGCTCTCCTAGCACAGATACGCAGTATTTT
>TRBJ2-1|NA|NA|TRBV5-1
CASSLTGANNEQFF
TGCGCCAGCAGCTTGACGGGAGCGAACAATGAGCAGTTCTTC